This paragraph reports one T cell receptor (beta chain). Germline V gene sequence: CDR1 SGHTA, CDR2 FQGNSA. The CDR3 totals 14 residues. Deletions cut 2 bases from V and 2 bases from J, with 8 bases between. Genomic DNA served as template for TCR beta VDJ and CDR3 profiling. TCRdb recomputed calls from the reads with MiXCR, one row per CDR3 protein. The sample lists some 150,000 distinct CDR3 sequences, 71% seen once, with about 50% in the top ten. The data are from a study of CD8+CD57+ T cells in acquired aplastic anemia. Study background: The average for DNA from sorted CD4+ and CD8+ cells was around 3.4 ug.

Whoever was chosen for sequencing had shown CD8+CD57+ cell expansion by flow cytometry. Every patient was diagnosed with severe acquired aplastic anemia. V usage is TRBV7-2 and J usage is TRBJ2-3; no clear D. The origin of this receptor is a human donor with aplastic anemia. Sequenced: sorted CD4+, CD8+, or CD8+CD57+ T cells (not recorded which) from PBMCs. CDR3 region: CASSLSSPTDTQYF. In nucleotides, the CDR3 is TGTGCCAGCAGCTTAAGCTCGCCCACAGATACGCAGTATTTT. Based on the CDR3 plus reference TRBV7-2 and TRBJ2-3, the full variable domain is GAGVSQSPSNKVTEKGKDVELRCDPISGHTALYWYRQSLGQGLEFLIYFQGNSAPDKSGLPSDRFSAERTGGSVSTLTIQRTQQEDSAVYLCASSLSSPTDTQYFGPGTRLTVL.